This TCR beta chain was sequenced during a study of blood T cell repertoires in COVID-19 (TCRdb year 2020). Background on the whole study: Collaborator samples came from the United States, Italy and Spain and covered acute and convalescent phases of COVID-19. Where available, HLA class I and class II types were taken from metadata supplied by the sample provider and were not determined by assay-based typing. The prospective study material was composed of cDNA or gDNA derived from T cells, B-cell-depleted T cells, or PBMCs. The samples were drawn from the first 160 participants of the ongoing ImmuneRACE study and from 1,254 subjects provided by 6 global collaborators. A freely available public database, intended as a resource for researchers studying the immune response to SARS-CoV-2, is where the repertoires were released. Nearly every sample came with metadata listing a de-identified subject ID, COVID-19 status, age in years and sex. Subjects who had been exposed to COVID-19, were actively infected with it, or had recovered from it provided the deeply sampled blood TCRbeta repertoires that made up the dataset. Here is what the overall study found, with its caveats: The quantity of clinical and demographic metadata differed by source and by participant and was supplied without curation.

The germline V gene provides CDR1 SGHVS and CDR2 FQNEAQ. Trimming takes 5 bases from V and 0 bases from J, and the germline ends sit 14 bases apart. From the cysteine through the phenylalanine, the CDR3 covers 16 amino acids. Only the CDR3 DNA is retained, 48 bases long and in frame from the first base. TCRbeta CDR3 regions were amplified from genomic DNA by means of the immunoSEQ Assay, a bias-controlled multiplex PCR. On the authors' methods: Nucleated cell counts per sample were estimated from amplification of reference gene primers within the assay. To quantify the absolute abundance of each unique TCRbeta CDR3 rearrangement, sequence reads were collapsed and filtered. For each sample, productive Simpson clonality was calculated by taking the square root of Simpson's diversity index across productive rearrangements. Held by TCRdb, this immuneACCESS table contains in-frame sequences only and omits some clones. Under half of the omission traces to an unresolved V gene where checked; the cause of the rest is unknown. The V and J calls and the clone size are those of that table, but D and trimming were determined from the DNA. The sample table lists about 230,000 clones, roughly nine tenths of them with a count of one. In total, the top ten clones hold 4% of the sample.

In the prospective study, participants were roughly 18 to 100 years old, resided in 24 geographic areas of the United States, and were enrolled through a virtual design. To assign participants to cohorts, the prospective study relied on clinical history that participants themselves reported in a screening survey and a study questionnaire. In the prospective study, whole blood, serum and a nasopharyngeal or oropharyngeal swab were collected from each participant by mobile phlebotomists. Over a roughly 2-month period, participants in the prospective study had the option of providing additional blood draws and questionnaires. Before DNA extraction, prospective study blood samples were shipped either frozen or at room temperature. About this clone: There is no known antigen for this receptor. No much larger clone exists at a distance of one base, and base qualities are not known.

The source of this sequence is a woman aged 25 to 39 with acute COVID-19. The chain is encoded by TRBV7-8 joined to TRBJ1-5; TRBD1 might be the D gene, on 6 matching bases. The sequenced material came from PBMCs or T cells enriched from blood (not recorded which). The CDR3: CASSGNRDYSNQPQHF. The DNA sequence is TGTGCCAGCAGCGGAAACAGGGACTATAGCAATCAGCCCCAGCATTTT. With the rest looked up from the reference TRBV7-8 and TRBJ1-5 genes rather than sequenced, the full variable domain is GAGVSQSPRYKVAKRGQDVALRCDPISGHVSLFWYQQALGQGPEFLTYFQNEAQLDKSGLPSDRFFAERPEGSVSTLKIQRTQQEDSAVYLCASSGNRDYSNQPQHFGDGTRLSIL.